These 20 T cell receptor beta chains were all obtained from the same sample, sequenced in a study of TIL therapy for anti-PD-1-resistant metastatic lung cancer. Described time point: pre-treatment sample, taken before nivolumab and TIL therapy. Pleural nodules or supraclavicular lymph nodes made up most of the excised metastases sampled. This was the immunoSEQ v3 assay. The assay was immunoSEQ multiplex PCR, and TCRdb's table has in-frame clones only and misses some. Among tens of thousands of clones listed, less than 75% were seen once. Source: tumor tissue, taken at baseline. All receptors derive from a person aged 25-85 years with non-small cell lung cancer.

The rearrangement joins TRBV7-8 to TRBJ2-2; D gene unclear. CDR1 and CDR2 from the germline V gene are SGHVS and FQNEAQ. The CDR3 loop spans 13 amino acids. Trimming pared 1 base from V and 8 bases from J, leaving 8 bases between. CDR3 nucleotide sequence: TGTGCCAGCAGCTTAGGGGTTTGGGGGGAGCTGTTTTTT. It is translated as CASSLGVWGELFF.

The chain uses TRBV11-3 and TRBJ2-1; D not resolved. CDR1 and CDR2 (germline): SGHNT, YENEEA. Trimming left V 3 bases short and J 10 bases short, with 13 bases between. The CDR3 spans 13 residues. CDR3 nucleotide sequence: TGTGCCAGCAGCTTCGACGGAAGGCGAGAGCAGTTCTTC. It specifies CASSFDGRREQFF.

As for this clone: A read error may produce the germline difference seen at one junction end. The V and J genes are TRBV30 and TRBJ2-7; 7 nucleotides line up with TRBD2. CDR1 and CDR2 from the germline V gene are GTSNPN and SVGIG (reference sequence). This CDR3 comprises 12 residues. The CDR3 protein is CAWSVTGLNLFF. The CDR3 DNA sequence: TGTGCCTGGAGTGTTACGGGACTAAACCTTTTCTTC.

The chain employs TRBV6-1 and TRBJ2-2; the match to TRBD1 covers 10 bases. V lost 1 base and J lost 6; bases outside the gene matches: 2. Per the germline V gene, CDR1 is MNHNS and CDR2 is SASEGT. This CDR3 has 15 residues. The chain's CDR3 is CASSEVGTGAGELFF. The CDR3 coding sequence is TGTGCCAGCAGTGAAGTTGGGACAGGGGCCGGGGAGCTGTTTTTT.

The gene calls are TRBV7-8 and TRBJ2-2; D is perhaps TRBD1 (6 bases). Deletions cut 8 bases from V and 0 bases from J, with 10 bases between. The length of the CDR3 is 14 residues. CDR1 is SGHVS and CDR2 is FQNEAQ in the germline V gene. In nucleotides, the CDR3 is TGTGCCAGCCAGGGACACGCGAACACCGGGGAGCTGTTTTTT. It encodes CASQGHANTGELFF.

V is TRBV27 and J is TRBJ2-3; 7 bases are a match to TRBD2. V trimming: 2 bases; J trimming: 3 bases; junction bases outside the gene matches: 2. CDR3 length equals 14 residues. CDR1 MNHEY and CDR2 SMNVEV come from the germline V gene (reference sequence). CDR3 DNA sequence: TGTGCCAGCAGTTTAGGAGCGGGGACAGATACGCAGTATTTT. Amino acids: CASSLGAGTDTQYF.

V and J are TRBV6-5 and TRBJ2-5; the D is unclear. The germline gives CDR1 MNHEY, CDR2 SVGAGI. The CDR3 extends over 13 amino acids. V was pared by 5 bases and J by 3 bases, with 10 bases between. The CDR3 DNA sequence: TGTGCCAGCAGTAATCGGGTGGAAGAGACCCAGTACTTC. It specifies CASSNRVEETQYF.

This chain links TRBV6-5 with TRBJ1-3; 7 positions agree with TRBD1. Germline CDR1 and CDR2: MNHEY and SVGAGI. This CDR3 comprises 15 residues. Germline trimming cut 11 bases from V and 0 bases from J; bases unmatched to any gene: 10. CDR3 in amino acids: CAVYRDRGSGNTIYF. CDR3 nucleotide sequence: TGTGCCGTCTATAGGGACAGAGGCTCTGGAAACACCATATATTTT.

This clone is classed as medium-sized. The genes are TRBV7-9 and TRBJ2-1; D remains ambiguous. Trimming took off 4 bases at V and 5 bases at J, with 15 bases between the two ends. The CDR3 runs 15 residues. CDR1 is SEHNR, CDR2 FQNEAQ, per germline (reference sequence). In DNA, the CDR3 is TGTGCCAGCAGCTCCTCCTTCCACGCGAACAATGAGCAGTTCTTC. It translates to CASSSSFHANNEQFF.

This chain connects TRBV7-9 to TRBJ2-2; 8 nucleotides match TRBD1. The germline CDR1 and CDR2 sequences are SEHNR and FQNEAQ (reference sequence). V was pared by 5 bases and J by 7 bases, with 12 bases of the junction left unmatched. The CDR3 has 16 residues. The CDR3: CASSPRQGSIGGELFF. The CDR3 DNA is TGTGCCAGCAGCCCGAGACAGGGGTCGATTGGCGGGGAGCTGTTTTTT.

The chain links TRBV27 to TRBJ1-1; no firm D call. The V end was cut by 1 base, the J end by 0 bases, with 9 bases between. Germline-derived CDR1 and CDR2 are MNHEY and SMNVEV (reference sequence). The CDR3 totals 15 residues. The CDR3 DNA reads as TGTGCCAGCAGTTTATTACCGGGATTGAACACTGAAGCTTTCTTT. It codes for CASSLLPGLNTEAFF.

V and J are TRBV6-5 and TRBJ1-5; D is perhaps TRBD1 (5 bases). Per germline, CDR1 MNHEY and CDR2 SVGAGI. Trimming cost V 2 bases and J 3 bases, with 11 bases left between them. The CDR3 totals 15 residues. The CDR3 nucleotides are TGTGCCAGCAGTTACAGTCCAGGGCCCAATCAGCCCCAGCATTTT. It encodes CASSYSPGPNQPQHF.

The CDR3 protein is CASRRGVDSYEQYF. The DNA of the CDR3 is TGTGCCAGCAGACGGGGAGTAGACTCCTACGAGCAGTACTTC. V is TRBV27 and J is TRBJ2-7, with D tentatively TRBD2 (5 bases). V was cut by 6 bases and J by 0 bases, with 12 bases left in between. The germline CDR1 and CDR2 sequences are MNHEY and SMNVEV (reference sequence). The CDR3 runs 14 residues.

The count of this clone is one. V usage is TRBV7-2 and J usage is TRBJ2-2; 10 nucleotides match TRBD2. Germline V gives CDR1 SGHTA, CDR2 FQGNSA. The CDR3 consists of 13 residues. With V trimmed by 10 bases and J by 7 bases, 6 bases remained unmatched. CDR3 DNA: TGTGCCACCGAGCGGGAGGGCCACGGGGAGCTGTTTTTT. This encodes CATEREGHGELFF.

This clone was counted between two and nine times. The rearrangement uses TRBV19 and TRBJ1-3, with 7 bases identical to TRBD1. The germline V gene has CDR1 LNHDA and CDR2 SQIVND (reference sequence). Trimming cost V 6 bases and J 11 bases; bases outside gene matches: 16. This CDR3 contains 15 residues. In DNA form, the CDR3 reads TGTGCCAGTAGCAACTCAGGGGGACCCGCGGCCGCCATATATTTT. This translates into CASSNSGGPAAAIYF.

The J gene is TRBJ1-4, the V gene TRBV28, with 10 bases matching TRBD1. CDR1 and CDR2 (germline): MDHEN, SYDVKM. The CDR3 sequence is 13 residues long. Unmatched junction bases numbered 0, after V lost 6 bases and J lost 5 bases. The DNA for the CDR3 is TGTGCCAGCAGGACAGGGGGCAATGAAAAACTGTTTTTT. It yields the protein CASRTGGNEKLFF.

In its sample, this clone is medium-sized. The chain uses TRBV27 and TRBJ2-1, with 10 bases aligning to TRBD2. The CDR3 totals 18 residues. CDR1 is MNHEY, CDR2 SMNVEV, per germline (reference sequence). J gave up 6 bases and V 3 bases, and 14 bases lay outside the gene matches. This CDR3 reads CASSLWASGGPAGNEQFF. CDR3 DNA sequence: TGTGCCAGCAGTTTGTGGGCTAGCGGGGGCCCGGCGGGCAATGAGCAGTTCTTC.

This clone was observed once. The V call is TRBV11-2, the J call TRBJ1-6; possibly TRBD1 for D (6 bases). The V gene lost 4 bases and the J gene lost 7 bases, with 14 bases spanning the gap. Germline V gives CDR1 SGHAT, CDR2 FQNNGV. CDR3 length: 15 residues. The CDR3, as DNA: TGTGCCAGCAGCTCGAGGGGGGCGAAGAATTCACCCCTCCACTTT. Translated: CASSSRGAKNSPLHF.

The chain recombines TRBV7-2 with TRBJ2-1; TRBD2 matches 8 bases. The ends lost 3 bases at V and 8 bases at J; junction bases unmatched: 9. Germline assignment: CDR1 SGHTA and CDR2 FQGNSA. This CDR3 has 15 residues. The CDR3 spells CASSFGTAGEDEQFF. Written as DNA, the CDR3 is TGTGCCAGCAGCTTCGGTACAGCGGGAGAGGATGAGCAGTTCTTC. Drawing the rest from reference TRBV7-2 and TRBJ2-1, the complete variable domain is GAGVSQSPSNKVTEKGKDVELRCDPISGHTALYWYRQSLGQGLEFLIYFQGNSAPDKSGLPSDRFSAERTGGSVSTLTIQRTQQEDSAVYLCASSFGTAGEDEQFFGPGTRLTVL.

This chain uses TRBV19 with TRBJ2-2, with 9 bases aligning to TRBD1. V lost 4 bases to trimming and J lost 0 bases; unmatched junction nucleotides: 6. The CDR3 is 17 amino acids. The V gene's germline CDR1 is LNHDA and CDR2 SQIVND (reference sequence). The CDR3 DNA is TGTGCCAGTAGTAGGGGGGGGACAGGGACGAACACCGGGGAGCTGTTTTTT. Translation: CASSRGGTGTNTGELFF.